The rows below give T cell receptor beta chains drawn from one sample of a study of shared clonotypes between healthy human individuals. Produced via immunoSEQ multiplex PCR; TCRdb's table is partial and in-frame only. Among 2 million to 2.5 million clones listed, almost 96% were seen once. What was sequenced was naive CD4+ T cells sorted from blood. The receptors come from a man younger than 35 in good health. Both conserved end residues are part of each CDR3. Fields, in order: D gene, J gene, clone size, V gene, CDR3 length, CDR3 protein. The D gene is left open where the match is weak. Expanded clones are given a class, and other clones once, few, many or no size at all.

TRBD1,TRBJ2-3,-,TRBV19,15,CASRKRTGGIDTQYF
-,TRBJ2-7,-,TRBV27,15,CASSLSPGDYYEQYF
TRBD2,TRBJ2-1,-,TRBV19,14,CASSLAGGYNEQFF
TRBD1,TRBJ2-7,-,TRBV6-5,14,CASRRDRAAYEQYF
-,TRBJ2-3,-,TRBV11-2,14,CASSLTGLTDTQYF
-,TRBJ1-2,once,TRBV7-9,16,CASSPRGGLVRDGYTF
TRBD1,TRBJ2-7,-,TRBV10-3,14,CAIRDLRQGYEQYF
-,TRBJ2-2,-,TRBV7-7,15,CASSSAPQNTGELFF
-,TRBJ1-2,-,TRBV30,12,CAWSVDSYGYTF
TRBD2,TRBJ2-3,-,TRBV7-9,15,CASSRTREGSDTQYF
TRBD2,TRBJ2-1,-,TRBV7-2,16,CASSLVLAGAYNEQFF
-,TRBJ2-7,-,TRBV6-5,15,CASSYARYGDYEQYF
-,TRBJ2-1,-,TRBV10-3,16,CAISETLHPGSGEQFF
-,TRBJ2-1,-,TRBV7-9,14,CASSLGGQPNEQFF
-,TRBJ2-3,-,TRBV7-2,12,CASSLTALEQYF
-,TRBJ2-2,-,TRBV28,14,CASRPAGNTGELFF
TRBD2,TRBJ2-5,-,TRBV29-1,16,CSVEASGGPYQETQYF
TRBD2,TRBJ2-3,-,TRBV29-1,15,CSVETSGGSTDTQYF
TRBD1,TRBJ1-5,-,TRBV28,15,CASGSTGTGNQPQHF
-,TRBJ2-5,-,TRBV7-2,14,CASSPANAFETQYF
-,TRBJ2-1,-,TRBV2,13,CASIQGSNNEQFF
-,TRBJ2-7,-,TRBV6-5,11,CASSSGGEQYF